Listed below are T cell receptor beta chains from one sample, sequenced in a study of T cells after yellow fever vaccination. TCRdb re-called the 5' RACE reads with MiXCR, one entry per CDR3 protein. Among about 330,000 distinct CDR3 sequences listed, roughly 4.3% were seen once. The material sequenced was PBMCs, taken 5 days after the yellow fever booster vaccination. These receptors came from a young man who received the YFV17D yellow fever vaccine. Each CDR3 is given without its conserved first and last residue. Rows may omit the clone size; those that give it use once, few, many or a size class.

clone_size j_call v_call cdr3_aa
few TRBJ2-3 TRBV7-8 ASSLLGRDTQY
few TRBJ1-1 TRBV24-1 ATRREGPDTEAF
many TRBJ2-3 TRBV11-2 ASSFVAGVPGDTQY
few TRBJ2-7 TRBV11-1 ASSPPGLLSEQY
few TRBJ2-1 TRBV11-2 ASSLERGTGEQF
NA TRBJ1-4 TRBV5-1 ASSLALATNEKLF
many TRBJ2-4 TRBV12-3/TRBV12-4 ASRGRGAGKNIQY
few TRBJ2-3 TRBV11-2 ASSLWSSGRYGTDTQY
few TRBJ1-2 TRBV10-3 AISEQGGNLGYT
NA TRBJ2-3 TRBV5-1 ASSLDGQGVDTQY
many TRBJ2-5 TRBV7-2 ASSLIALAGGLETQY
NA TRBJ2-7 TRBV6-1 ASSEGDFYEQY
many TRBJ2-1 TRBV3-1 ASSRYEWNEQF
few TRBJ1-6 TRBV28 ASSSPNNSPLH
NA TRBJ1-1 TRBV4-3 ASSRTAGNTEAF
many TRBJ1-2 TRBV7-2 ASSLHRGPGYGYT
many TRBJ2-7 TRBV18 ASSPPDRVVEQY
few TRBJ2-3 TRBV12-3/TRBV12-4 ASSTGTGSTDTQY
few TRBJ1-6 TRBV7-9 ASSLDLGLSPLH
NA TRBJ1-1 TRBV7-8 ATVPRASTPMNTEAF
few TRBJ2-1 TRBV7-2 ASSLPRGEKARYNEQF
few TRBJ1-2 TRBV12-3/TRBV12-4 ASTFRGGELNGYT
few TRBJ1-1 TRBV14 ASSQLTGGIEAF
few TRBJ2-6 TRBV25-1 ASSEWRVSGANVLT
NA TRBJ2-2 TRBV5-1 ASSPTDAWAGELF
many TRBJ1-2 TRBV5-1 ASSLDPNYGYT
many TRBJ2-3 TRBV5-1 ASSQGASRTDTQY
NA TRBJ1-3 TRBV18 ASGARGDSGNTIY
many TRBJ2-3 TRBV3-1 ASSPSGGPTDTQY